Included here is one T cell receptor (beta chain) sequence, with context. As yet, its antigen is unknown. Antigen-specific CD4+ T cell clonotypes were called by their expansion after viral peptide-pool culture in ViraFEST. Upon completion of about eleven days in culture, CD4+ T cells were isolated. Cultures of fewer than 2.5 million PBMC per well contained approximately 10 IU/ml IL-2 plus 10 ug/ml peptides. CDR1 and CDR2 from the germline V gene are MNHEY and SMNVEV (reference sequence). With 3 bases clipped from V and 8 bases from J, the junction kept 8 bases outside the gene matches. This CDR3 region has 14 residues. This sample is part of a study of vaccination effects on CD4 cells after COVID-19. Study information: Of the BNT162b2 and mRNA-1273 vaccines, participants received two doses of one or the other. Points from the study as a whole: The study, lacking early post-infection timepoints, had few convalescent patients. By a late point after vaccination, infection- and vaccine-induced clones had shrunk markedly through clonal contraction.

The table came from immunoSEQ multiplex PCR; TCRdb's copy has only in-frame clones and leaves some out. The data contain approximately 13,000 clones, approximately 82% of them seen just once; the ten biggest clones take up about a quarter. This chain links TRBV27 with TRBJ1-2; 8 nucleotides line up with TRBD1. The specimen was CD4+ T cells from PBMCs cultured with HCoV-229E spike peptides, collected before COVID-19 vaccination. The receptor was isolated from a human donor who received a COVID-19 vaccine. Here the CDR3 DNA reads TGTGCCAGCAGTTTCTCGAACAGGGGGAGCGGCTACACCTTC. This translates into CASSFSNRGSGYTF.